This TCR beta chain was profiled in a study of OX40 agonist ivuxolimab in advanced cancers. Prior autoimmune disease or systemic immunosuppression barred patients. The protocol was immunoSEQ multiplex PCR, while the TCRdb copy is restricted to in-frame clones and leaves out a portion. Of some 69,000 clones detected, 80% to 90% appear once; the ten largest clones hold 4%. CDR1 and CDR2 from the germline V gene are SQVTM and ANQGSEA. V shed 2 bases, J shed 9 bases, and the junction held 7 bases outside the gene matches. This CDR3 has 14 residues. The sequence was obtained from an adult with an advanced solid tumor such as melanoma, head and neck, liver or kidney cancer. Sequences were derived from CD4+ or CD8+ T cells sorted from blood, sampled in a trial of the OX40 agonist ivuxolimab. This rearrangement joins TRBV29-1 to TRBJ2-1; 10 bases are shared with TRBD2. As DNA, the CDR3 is TGCAGCGTTGAACGGCTAGCGGGAGCCGGTGAGCAGTTCTTC. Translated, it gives CSVERLAGAGEQFF.